The 20 T cell receptor beta chains presented below share a single source sample, sequenced in a study of glioma-infiltrating T cells (dated by TCRdb to the mid-2010s). Sequencer: Illumina MiSeq. TCR alpha and beta CDR3 regions were amplified with the iRepertoire nested amplicon-rescue multiplex PCR (arm-PCR) platform from RNA. In-frame beta chains were kept once TCRdb had trimmed the public reads at Q25 with fastp and called clones with MiXCR. Entries that share a CDR3 protein sequence are merged under the most common genes and DNA. In this sample the table shows roughly 100,000 distinct CDR3 sequences, less than 30% of which occur a single time. The ten largest account for less than 55% of the sample. Sequencing was carried out using glioma tissue, nonneoplastic brain tissue, or PBMCs (not recorded which). The origin of the receptors is a human donor with low-grade glioma or glioblastoma, undergoing nonglioma brain surgery, or in good health (not recorded which).

For this clonotype: A read error may explain this, as a much larger clone is one base away. The CDR3 loop reads CASSTRNGVKETQYF. CDR3 nucleotides: TGTGCCAGCAGCACACGTAACGGGGTGAAAGAGACCCAGTACTTC. This chain joins TRBV7-9 and TRBJ2-5; D might be TRBD2 (5 bases). The CDR3 length is 15 residues. V lost 5 bases and J lost 3, with 16 bases in between. Germline-derived CDR1 and CDR2 are SEHNR and FQNEAQ (reference sequence).

This clonotype was detected ten times or more. This chain connects TRBV2 to TRBJ1-6; D remains ambiguous. Germline CDR1 is SNHLY and CDR2 is FYNNEI. The length of the CDR3 is 12 residues. Deletions cut 7 bases from V and 9 bases from J, with 10 bases between. The CDR3 DNA reads as TGTGCCAGCAAACAGCCCAGTTCACCCCTCCACTTT. Its protein is CASKQPSSPLHF.

The chain is built from TRBV14 and TRBJ1-1; no definite D call. Per germline, CDR1 SGHDN and CDR2 FVKESK. This CDR3 region has 14 residues. V lost 1 base, J lost 5 bases, and 11 bases lay in between. The CDR3 nucleotides read TGTGCCAGCAGCCAAGGCGGGATCCGAACTGAAGCTTTCTTT. Protein: CASSQGGIRTEAFF.

V gene TRBV7-9 combines with J gene TRBJ2-7; D not certain. This CDR3 has 15 residues. Germline V CDR1 and CDR2: SEHNR, FQNEAQ (reference sequence). The V gene lost 5 bases and the J gene lost 0 bases, with 14 bases spanning the gap. The CDR3 loop reads CASSRVGHLSYEQYF. In DNA, the CDR3 is TGTGCCAGCAGCAGAGTCGGCCACCTCTCCTACGAGCAGTACTTC.

There are many counts of this clonotype. This chain links TRBV7-2 with TRBJ1-1; 8 nucleotides agree with TRBD1. Per germline, CDR1 SGHTA and CDR2 FQGNSA. V shed 1 base, J shed 3 bases, and the junction held 13 bases outside the gene matches. The CDR3 runs 18 residues. CDR3 nucleotide sequence: TGTGCCAGCAGCTTAGGGTCAGGACAGGGTCAGGCGTACACTGAAGCTTTCTTT. It is translated as CASSLGSGQGQAYTEAFF.

This clonotype was observed many times. The V call is TRBV6-1, the J call TRBJ2-3, with 11 bases identical to TRBD2. CDR3 length: 16 amino acids. The germline gives CDR1 MNHNS, CDR2 SASEGT. V was pared by 6 bases and J by 4 bases, with 9 bases of the junction left unmatched. CDR3 DNA: TGTGCCAGCAGAACTCATAGCGGGGGGGCTGCAGATACGCAGTATTTT. It codes for CASRTHSGGAADTQYF.

This clonotype was recorded a few times. V gene TRBV7-6 combines with J gene TRBJ2-1; TRBD1 aligns across 10 bases. Per germline, CDR1 SGHVS and CDR2 FNYEAQ. The V gene end was trimmed by 5 bases and the J gene end by 1 base; junction bases not matched to a gene: 14. The CDR3 extends over 19 amino acids. The CDR3 spells CASSRPGQGRRGSYNEQFF. The CDR3 DNA reads as TGTGCCAGCAGCCGGCCGGGACAGGGGCGCCGTGGGTCCTACAATGAGCAGTTCTTC.

On this clonotype itself: With a much larger clone just one base away, this may be a read error. The chain couples TRBV4-3 to TRBJ1-2, with D perhaps matching TRBD1 (5 bases). Germline CDR1 is LGHNA and CDR2 is YSLEER. The CDR3 covers 14 residues. CDR3 bases: TGCGCCAGCAGCCAAGATATAGGGGACTATGTCTACACCTTC. Translated: CASSQDIGDYVYTF.

The chain combines TRBV7-9 with TRBJ2-4; D is possibly TRBD2 (6 bases). Germline V gives CDR1 SEHNR, CDR2 FQNEAQ (reference sequence). There are 17 residues in the CDR3. V was cut by 5 bases and J by 5 bases, with 22 bases left in between. The CDR3 spells CASSAGTPWVFQNIQYF. The CDR3 DNA is TGTGCCAGCAGCGCGGGAACCCCATGGGTTTTCCAAAACATTCAGTACTTC.

The rearrangement joins TRBV18 to TRBJ2-5; 7 nucleotides align to TRBD1. The CDR3 extends over 13 amino acids. V dropped 4 bases and J dropped 7; count of bases not matched to a gene: 6. Germline-derived CDR1 and CDR2 are KGHSH and LQKENI. CDR3 sequence: CASSLDRRGTQYF. In nucleotides, the CDR3 is TGTGCCAGCTCACTGGACAGGAGAGGGACCCAGTACTTC.

The chain has TRBV20-1 and TRBJ2-7; either TRBD1 or TRBD2 may fit D (6 bases each). The CDR3 covers 16 residues. Germline CDR1 is DFQATT and CDR2 is SNEGSKA (reference sequence). The V and J ends lost 0 bases and 5 bases respectively, with 20 bases between them. The CDR3 region has the DNA TGCAGTGCTAGAGATCGGACAGTCACGGGCGGGGACGAGCAGTACTTC. It codes for CSARDRTVTGGDEQYF.

This clonotype has just a few counts. The chain uses TRBV19 and TRBJ1-1; no firm D call. Germline V gene data show CDR1 as LNHDA and CDR2 as SQIVND (reference sequence). The CDR3 has 13 residues. V was shortened by 3 bases and J by 1 base, with 6 bases between the two germline ends. DNA for the CDR3: TGTGCCAGTAGTATGAACAGGAACACTGAAGCTTTCTTT. Translated, it gives CASSMNRNTEAFF.

Points on this clonotype: This may be a read error: a much more frequent sequence differs by one nucleotide. The V gene is TRBV6-9, the J gene TRBJ1-1; unclear D gene. CDR1 MNHGY and CDR2 SVAAGI come from the germline V gene. V was clipped by 4 bases and J by 4 bases, with 7 bases between them. This CDR3 is built from 12 residues. CDR3 region: CASSSMGTEAFF. The DNA for the CDR3 is TGTGCCAGCAGTTCCATGGGCACTGAAGCTTTCTTT.

The J gene is TRBJ2-7, the V gene TRBV5-1, with 8 bases fitting TRBD2. This CDR3 is built from 14 residues. In germline, CDR1 is SGHRS, CDR2 YFSETQ. Unmatched junction bases numbered 7, after V lost 8 bases and J lost 0 bases. DNA for the CDR3: TGCGCCAGTACAATCAGCGGGGGCTCCTACGAGCAGTACTTC. Translation gives CASTISGGSYEQYF. Combining the CDR3 with reference TRBV5-1 and TRBJ2-7 gives the whole variable domain KAGVTQTPRYLIKTRGQQVTLSCSPISGHRSVSWYQQTPGQGLQFLFEYFSETQRNKGNFPGRFSGRQFSNSRSEMNVSTLELGDSALYLCASTISGGSYEQYFGPGTRLTVT.

At least ten counts were recorded for this clonotype. The chain uses TRBV20-1 and TRBJ2-7, with D unclear. The CDR3 consists of 15 residues. Germline V gene data show CDR1 as DFQATT and CDR2 as SNEGSKA (reference sequence). V dropped 4 bases and J dropped 1 base, with 17 bases sitting between them. The CDR3 nucleotides read TGCAGTGCTACCGTCGGAACAGCCCCGTCCTACGAGCAGTACTTC. Amino acid sequence: CSATVGTAPSYEQYF.

This clonotype was recorded a few times. This chain connects TRBV7-2 to TRBJ2-5, with 11 bases matching TRBD2. The V gene's germline CDR1 is SGHTA and CDR2 FQGNSA. Germline trimming cut 1 base from V and 7 bases from J; bases unmatched to any gene: 8. This CDR3 is built from 16 residues. In DNA form, the CDR3 reads TGTGCCAGCAGCTTAGTAGCGGGGGGGAATGTTGTGACCCAGTACTTC. Translated, it gives CASSLVAGGNVVTQYF.

This clonotype was recorded many times. The V gene is TRBV6-1, the J gene TRBJ1-2; D may be TRBD1 (5 bases). Per the germline V gene, CDR1 is MNHNS and CDR2 is SASEGT. The CDR3 extends over 12 amino acids. The ends were cut back, 5 bases at V and 7 bases at J, with 11 bases in the middle. Here the CDR3 DNA reads TGTGCCAGCAGTTCGGGACCAACTGGCTACACCTTC. Its translation: CASSSGPTGYTF.

In its sample, this clonotype was seen a few times. The genes are TRBV6-1 and TRBJ2-3; D is unresolved. There are 13 residues in the CDR3. Trimming pared 11 bases from V and 0 bases from J, leaving 12 bases between. Germline V gives CDR1 MNHNS, CDR2 SASEGT. CDR3 region: CAGGGSSTDTQYF. Here the CDR3 DNA reads TGTGCCGGTGGCGGATCTAGCACAGATACGCAGTATTTT.

This chain joins TRBV2 and TRBJ1-2, with D tentatively TRBD1 (5 bases). The CDR3 length is 14 residues. The V gene lost 3 bases and the J gene lost 2 bases, with 10 bases spanning the gap. CDR1 and CDR2 (germline): SNHLY, FYNNEI. The CDR3 sequence is CASSDWGVNYGYTF. For the CDR3, the DNA is TGTGCCAGCAGTGATTGGGGGGTAAACTATGGCTACACCTTC.

This clonotype was seen a few times. The J gene is TRBJ2-7, the V gene TRBV7-6; TRBD1 is a possible D gene (6 bases). Germline V gene sequence: CDR1 SGHVS, CDR2 FNYEAQ. This CDR3 is built from 14 residues. The V end lost 5 bases, the J end lost 7 bases, and 18 bases lay between the germline ends. CDR3 residues: CASSQGTTPGEQYF. CDR3 nucleotides: TGTGCCAGCAGCCAAGGGACAACTCCGGGGGAGCAGTACTTC.